A selection of T cell receptor beta chains follows, all from one sample in a study of metastatic and nonmetastatic thyroid tumors. TCRdb redid the clone calls on the PCR reads using MiXCR. The data show 22,000 or so clones, roughly 15% seen once. Material for sequencing was tumor tissue. The receptors here all came from a female donor with papillary thyroid cancer or a benign thyroid nodule (not recorded which). Some clones in this sample may be carry-over from other donors' samples. The CDR3 runs from the conserved cysteine through the conserved F or W. Fields, in order: J gene, clone size, D gene, V gene, CDR3 protein, CDR3 DNA. A D gene is named only where the DNA matches it firmly. Size values are once, few and many counts, or a class for expanded clones, and some rows have none.

TRBJ2-7 | many | - | TRBV2 | CASGGTPSYEQYF | TGTGCCAGCGGGGGGACACCATCCTACGAGCAGTACTTC
TRBJ1-5 | - | - | TRBV12-3/TRBV12-4 | CASSKAGGARQPQHF | TGTGCCAGCAGCAAAGCAGGAGGGGCTCGTCAGCCCCAGCATTTT
TRBJ2-7 | few | - | TRBV28 | CASSLGTRGGYDQYF | TGTGCCAGCAGTTTAGGGACCAGGGGCGGGTACGATCAATACTTC
TRBJ1-2 | medium-sized | - | TRBV9 | CASSSQSGSLGYTF | TGTGCCAGCAGCTCTCAGTCCGGAAGCCTTGGCTACACCTTC
TRBJ2-6 | few | - | TRBV6-1 | CASSELKGGVANVPTF | TGTGCCAGCAGTGAACTTAAGGGAGGCGTGGCCAACGTCCCGACTTTC
TRBJ2-1 | many | TRBD1 | TRBV2 | CAATGGARDIWFF | TGTGCCGCAACAGGGGGCGCGAGGGACATTTGGTTCTTC
TRBJ2-1 | many | - | TRBV15 | CATSREASRSQFF | TGTGCCACCAGCAGAGAAGCGTCCCGGTCGCAGTTCTTC
TRBJ2-5 | - | TRBD2 | TRBV5-6 | CASSPTSGGQETHYF | TGTGCCAGCAGCCCTACTAGCGGGGGCCAAGAGACCCATTACTTC
TRBJ1-2 | many | TRBD1 | TRBV5-4 | CASSSSGGADYGYTF | TGTGCCAGCAGCTCCTCAGGGGGCGCTGACTATGGCTACACCTTC
TRBJ2-2 | many | TRBD2 | TRBV12-5 | CASGSGTSGRIGTGELFF | TGTGCTAGTGGTAGTGGGACTAGCGGGAGGATCGGCACCGGGGAGCTGTTTTTT
TRBJ1-1 | many | - | TRBV5-1 | CASSLAGNTEAFF | TGCGCCAGCAGCTTGGCCGGAAACACTGAAGCTTTCTTT
TRBJ2-3 | few | - | TRBV24-1 | CATSQRGLTDTQYF | TGTGCCACCAGCCAGAGGGGCCTCACAGATACGCAGTATTTT
TRBJ2-2 | many | - | TRBV7-2 | CASSFYRTTGELFF | TGTGCCAGCAGCTTTTATCGGACGACCGGGGAGCTGTTTTTT
TRBJ1-2 | many | TRBD1 | TRBV11-1 | CASSFLTGETTYGYTF | TGTGCCAGCAGCTTTCTGACAGGGGAAACAACCTATGGCTACACCTTC
TRBJ2-3 | many | - | TRBV6-1 | CASSETRVEGTDTQYF | TGTGCCAGCAGTGAAACAAGGGTTGAAGGCACAGATACGCAGTATTTT
TRBJ2-3 | many | - | TRBV30 | CAWGGGGDTQYF | TGTGCCTGGGGGGGGGGCGGAGATACGCAGTATTTT
TRBJ1-4 | - | TRBD1 | TRBV20-1 | CSARVVTGTWANEKLFF | TGCAGTGCTAGAGTTGTGACAGGGACATGGGCTAATGAAAAACTGTTTTTT
TRBJ2-3 | many | TRBD2 | TRBV12-3/TRBV12-4 | CASNPGGVAEDTQYF | TGTGCCAGCAACCCCGGGGGGGTTGCTGAAGATACGCAGTATTTT
TRBJ1-2 | few | - | TRBV6-2/TRBV6-3 | CASSSEVTRYGYTF | TGTGCCAGCAGTTCAGAGGTGACCAGGTATGGCTACACCTTC
TRBJ1-1 | many | - | TRBV6-1 | CASSAVRGAVTEAFF | TGTGCCAGCAGTGCCGTGCGGGGGGCGGTAACTGAAGCTTTCTTT
TRBJ2-1 | many | - | TRBV20-1 | CSARDMEIGYNEQFF | TGCAGTGCTAGAGATATGGAGATCGGCTACAATGAGCAGTTCTTC
TRBJ2-7 | medium-sized | TRBD1 | TRBV6-1 | CASSEFSGQGYEQYF | TGTGCCAGCAGTGAATTCTCGGGACAGGGGTACGAGCAGTACTTC
TRBJ2-2 | many | TRBD2 | TRBV5-1 | CASRYPRGAIDTGELFF | TGCGCCAGCAGATATCCGCGGGGGGCGATCGACACCGGGGAGCTGTTTTTT
TRBJ2-7 | - | - | TRBV20-1 | CSAIREYEQYF | TGCAGTGCTATCAGGGAGTACGAGCAGTACTTC
TRBJ2-7 | many | - | TRBV7-3 | CASSPTAGPANEQYF | TGTGCCAGCAGCCCAACGGCGGGGCCGGCCAACGAGCAGTACTTC
TRBJ2-1 | many | TRBD2 | TRBV20-1 | CSAPPGVAGDWGEQFF | TGCAGTGCCCCACCCGGAGTAGCGGGAGACTGGGGTGAGCAGTTCTTC
TRBJ1-1 | many | - | TRBV20-1 | CSARDPPLAFF | TGCAGTGCTAGAGATCCCCCCTTGGCTTTCTTT
TRBJ1-2 | many | - | TRBV12-3/TRBV12-4 | CASSLVGTPRGYTF | TGTGCCAGCAGTTTAGTAGGGACCCCGCGTGGCTACACCTTC
TRBJ1-1 | medium-sized | - | TRBV6-1 | CASSLDFKGTEAFF | TGTGCCAGCAGTCTCGATTTCAAGGGCACTGAAGCTTTCTTT
TRBJ2-5 | many | - | TRBV12-3/TRBV12-4 | CASTLRETVQETQYF | TGTGCCAGCACCCTTCGAGAGACAGTCCAAGAGACCCAGTACTTC
TRBJ2-7 | - | - | TRBV28 | CASSLKFTGIYEQYF | TGTGCCAGCAGTTTAAAATTTACAGGGATCTACGAGCAGTACTTC
TRBJ1-1 | many | - | TRBV7-3 | CASSFSQDTEAFF | TGTGCCAGCAGCTTTTCACAAGACACTGAAGCTTTCTTT
TRBJ2-1 | many | TRBD2 | TRBV6-2/TRBV6-3 | CASSLLSGRPSYNEQFF | TGTGCCAGCAGTCTCCTTAGCGGGAGGCCTTCCTACAATGAGCAGTTCTTC
TRBJ2-1 | many | TRBD2 | TRBV20-1 | CSASDPRLAGAYNEQFF | TGCAGTGCTAGTGACCCCCGACTAGCGGGGGCATACAATGAGCAGTTCTTC
TRBJ2-3 | - | - | TRBV20-1 | CSGQGTDTQYF | TGCAGTGGCCAGGGGACAGATACGCAGTATTTT
TRBJ1-2 | - | - | TRBV30 | CAWSRPSHGYTF | TGTGCCTGGAGTCGACCAAGCCATGGTTACACCTTC
TRBJ2-1 | many | - | TRBV30 | CAWSSDASSRRGEQFF | TGTGCCTGGAGTTCAGACGCTAGCAGCAGAAGGGGTGAGCAGTTCTTC
TRBJ2-2 | many | - | TRBV3-1 | CASSQDPSNTGELFF | TGTGCCAGCAGCCAAGATCCCTCGAACACCGGGGAGCTGTTTTTT
TRBJ2-4 | many | TRBD1 | TRBV4-1 | CASSQGQGRTKNIQYF | TGCGCCAGCAGCCAGGGACAGGGTAGAACCAAAAACATTCAGTACTTC
TRBJ2-3 | many | TRBD1 | TRBV7-8 | CASSLTGDTQYF | TGTGCCAGCAGTTTGACAGGGGATACGCAGTATTTT
TRBJ2-5 | medium-sized | TRBD1 | TRBV6-1 | CASSPSPGQGWETQYF | TGTGCCAGCAGCCCCAGCCCGGGACAGGGTTGGGAGACCCAGTACTTC
TRBJ2-7 | many | TRBD2 | TRBV7-6 | CASSRTSGSNEQYF | TGTGCCAGCAGCCGGACTAGCGGGAGCAACGAGCAGTACTTC
TRBJ2-3 | few | TRBD2 | TRBV24-1 | CATSDRFIAGGTDTQYF | TGTGCCACCAGTGATCGCTTCATAGCGGGGGGCACAGATACGCAGTATTTT
TRBJ2-5 | - | TRBD2 | TRBV24-1 | CATDQGLEETQYF | TGTGCCACCGACCAGGGACTAGAAGAGACCCAGTACTTC
TRBJ1-1 | many | - | TRBV9 | CASSASGQSEAFF | TGTGCCAGCAGCGCTTCCGGACAGTCTGAAGCTTTCTTT
TRBJ2-1 | - | - | TRBV28 | CATGNEQFF | TGTGCCACGGGAAATGAGCAGTTCTTC
TRBJ2-1 | many | - | TRBV6-2/TRBV6-3 | CASSLSAGEQFF | TGTGCCAGCAGTTTGTCCGCGGGTGAGCAGTTCTTC
TRBJ2-3 | many | - | TRBV5-5 | CASSYPGKDTQYF | TGTGCCAGCAGCTACCCCGGGAAAGATACGCAGTATTTT